The 2 T cell receptor beta chains in this list originate from one sample, sequenced in a study of blood T cell repertoires in COVID-19. Here immunoSEQ multiplex PCR was the method, and the copy in TCRdb shows in-frame clones only, minus some. The sample holds roughly 300,000 clones; roughly 87% are singletons and the top ten take roughly 9%. The specimen sequenced was peripheral blood. Receptor source: a man between 18 and 35 years old with active or convalescent COVID-19.

In regard to this clone: The identical CDR3 is also encoded by other nucleotide sequences in the sample. V gene TRBV6-4 combines with J gene TRBJ2-3; 8 bases match TRBD1. J gave up 1 base and V 5 bases, and 5 bases lay outside the gene matches. CDR3 length: 15 amino acids. Germline V lookup: CDR1 MRHNA, CDR2 SNTAGT. This CDR3 is CASSSSGGGTDTQYF. DNA for the CDR3: TGTGCCAGCAGTTCCTCAGGGGGCGGCACAGATACGCAGTATTTT.

The CDR3 nucleotides are TGTGCCAGCAGCTTACCTGGGACTCTCCACTATGGCTACACCTTC. Its translation: CASSLPGTLHYGYTF. The V call is TRBV7-2, the J call TRBJ1-2; possibly TRBD1 for D (5 bases). The CDR3 spans 15 residues. Looked up from germline, CDR1 is SGHTA and CDR2 is FQGNSA. Between the trimmed V and J ends, which lost 2 bases and 3 bases, there was a span of 13 bases.